Shown below are 16 T cell receptor beta chains from a single sample sequenced in a study of blood T cell repertoires in COVID-19. Generated by immunoSEQ multiplex PCR, the TCRdb table keeps only in-frame clones and is missing some. The sample consists of fewer than 200,000 clones, around four fifths of them appearing once. The sequenced material came from peripheral blood. The receptors shown here come from a woman older than 75 with acute or convalescent COVID-19.

The CDR3 DNA is TGCGCCAGCAGCGCCATAGGGAGCTCCTACGAGCAGTACTTC. Translation gives CASSAIGSSYEQYF. The V call is TRBV5-1, the J call TRBJ2-7, with a possible D match to TRBD2 (5 bases). V was clipped by 4 bases and J by 0 bases, with 11 bases between them. The CDR3 runs 14 residues. Germline lookup yields CDR1 SGHRS and CDR2 YFSETQ.

This sequence joins TRBV9 and TRBJ1-4; D gene ambiguous. This CDR3 is built from 16 residues. Deletions cut 4 bases from V and 3 bases from J, with 16 bases between. Germline lookup yields CDR1 SGDLS and CDR2 YYNGEE. The CDR3 region is CASSPGGIGANEKLFF. In DNA form, the CDR3 reads TGTGCCAGCAGCCCAGGCGGGATCGGGGCTAATGAAAAACTGTTTTTT. Complete variable domain (other parts from reference TRBV9 and TRBJ1-4): DSGVTQTPKHLITATGQRVTLRCSPRSGDLSVYWYQQSLDQGLQFLIQYYNGEERAKGNILERFSAQQFPDLHSELNLSSLELGDSALYFCASSPGGIGANEKLFFGSGTQLSVL.

The chain is built from TRBV4-1 and TRBJ1-5; tentatively, D is TRBD1 (5 bases). From germline, CDR1 is MGHRA and CDR2 YSYEKL. The CDR3 loop spans 19 amino acids. V was pared by 0 bases and J by 4 bases, with 22 bases between. CDR3 sequence (DNA): TGCGCCAGCAGCCAAGAACCATCGGGTAGAGCAGGGTGGAATCAGCCCCAGCATTTT. Protein product: CASSQEPSGRAGWNQPQHF.

The chain uses TRBV9 and TRBJ2-7; 8 bases map to TRBD2. V gave up 0 bases and J gave up 5 bases; unmatched junction bases: 4. This CDR3 has 14 amino acids. Germline loops: CDR1 SGDLS, CDR2 YYNGEE. The CDR3 reads CASSVAGGLNEQYF. As DNA, the CDR3 is TGTGCCAGCAGCGTAGCGGGAGGGTTAAACGAGCAGTACTTC.

This sequence joins TRBV5-1 and TRBJ2-7; D is unclear. CDR3 length: 16 residues. CDR1 SGHRS and CDR2 YFSETQ come from the germline V gene. The germline V and J ends were trimmed by 0 bases and 5 bases, with 18 bases remaining between them. The CDR3 bases are TGCGCCAGCAGCTTGGCCCCCCCCTCCTTTGCGAACGAGCAGTACTTC. It encodes CASSLAPPSFANEQYF.

The rearrangement links TRBV4-3 to TRBJ1-2, with D unresolved. CDR3 size: 16 residues. Germline lookup yields CDR1 LGHNA and CDR2 YSLEER. Trimming left V 0 bases short and J 7 bases short, with 18 bases between. This CDR3 reads CASSQDYKGGSFGYTF. CDR3 coding DNA: TGCGCCAGCAGCCAAGATTATAAGGGAGGGTCGTTTGGCTACACCTTC.

The chain links TRBV27 to TRBJ1-5; the match to TRBD1 covers 9 bases. With V trimmed by 1 base and J by 6 bases, 4 bases remained unmatched. CDR1 and CDR2 (germline): MNHEY, SMNVEV (reference sequence). The CDR3 contains 15 residues. CDR3 sequence: CASSLFGTGLQPQHF. The CDR3 DNA follows: TGTGCCAGCAGTTTATTCGGGACAGGGCTTCAGCCCCAGCATTTT.

The chain couples TRBV27 to TRBJ2-3, with D perhaps TRBD1 (6 bases). Germline CDR1 MNHEY, CDR2 SMNVEV (reference sequence). This CDR3 is built from 15 residues. The V gene lost 2 bases and the J gene lost 2 bases, with 11 bases spanning the gap. CDR3 DNA sequence: TGTGCCAGCAGTTTAGGGCAGGGGAACACAGATACGCAGTATTTT. It yields the protein CASSLGQGNTDTQYF.

The rearrangement links TRBV23-1 to TRBJ2-1; TRBD2 aligns across 7 bases. TRBV23-1 is given ORF status, its function remaining uncertain. V gave up 5 bases and J gave up 7 bases; unmatched junction bases: 5. This CDR3 is 13 amino acids long. This chain's CDR3 is CASSGDGRNEQFF. The CDR3 DNA reads as TGCGCCAGCAGTGGTGACGGGAGGAATGAGCAGTTCTTC.

The chain joins TRBV18 to TRBJ1-1, with D possibly matching TRBD1 (5 bases). The germline gives CDR1 KGHSH, CDR2 LQKENI. The CDR3 spans 15 residues. The V and J ends lost 2 bases and 0 bases respectively, with 10 bases between them. The CDR3 reads CASSPSRGLNTEAFF. CDR3 in DNA: TGTGCCAGCTCACCATCAAGGGGTTTGAACACTGAAGCTTTCTTT.

The V and J genes are TRBV27 and TRBJ1-4; the D gene is possibly TRBD1 (6 bases). CDR1 is MNHEY, CDR2 SMNVEV, per germline (reference sequence). The CDR3 length is 13 residues. Trimming cost V 10 bases and J 8 bases, with 17 bases left between them. CDR3 loop: CATSYREGEKLFF. As DNA, the CDR3 is TGTGCCACCAGCTACAGGGAGGGAGAAAAACTGTTTTTT.

Regarding this clone: Additional DNA sequences in this sample encode the identical CDR3. The gene calls are TRBV6-2 or TRBV6-3 and TRBJ2-7; no reliable D call. This CDR3 is 11 amino acids long. Germline lookup yields CDR1 MNHEY and CDR2 SVGEGT. Trimming removed 2 bases at V and 4 bases at J, with 3 bases between. CDR3: CASSYRYEQYF. The CDR3, as DNA: TGTGCCAGCAGTTACCGGTACGAGCAGTACTTC.

This clone was seen once. The chain uses TRBV30 and TRBJ2-7; TRBD1 is a possible D gene (6 bases). CDR1 is GTSNPN, CDR2 SVGIG, per germline (reference sequence). This CDR3 is 15 amino acids long. V shed 3 bases and J shed 0 bases, with 15 bases lying between them. CDR3 coding DNA: TGTGCCTGGAGAAAGGCCCCAGGGGCCTCCTACGAGCAGTACTTC. It specifies CAWRKAPGASYEQYF. Complete variable domain (other parts from reference TRBV30 and TRBJ2-7): SQTIHQWPATLVQPVGSPLSLECTVEGTSNPNLYWYRQAAGRGLQLLFYSVGIGQISSEVPQNLSASRPQDRQFILSSKKLLLSDSGFYLCAWRKAPGASYEQYFGPGTRLTVT.

V usage is TRBV3-1 (or the pseudogene TRBV3-2) and J usage is TRBJ2-7, with D possibly being TRBD1 (6 bases). The germline gives CDR1 LGHDT, CDR2 YNNKEL (reference sequence). The CDR3 extends over 17 amino acids. V was shortened by 6 bases and J by 2 bases, with 23 bases between the two germline ends. The CDR3 protein is CASRTLYAGVRAYEQYF. The CDR3 nucleotides are TGTGCCAGCAGGACCCTCTATGCAGGGGTACGCGCCTACGAGCAGTACTTC.

This clone was counted only a few times. CDR3 sequence reads: CASSFRTANTGELFF. The CDR3 coding sequence is TGTGCCAGTAGTTTCAGGACAGCGAACACCGGGGAGCTGTTTTTT. The chain joins TRBV19 to TRBJ2-2; D may be TRBD1 (6 bases). CDR1 is LNHDA and CDR2 is SQIVND in the germline V gene (reference sequence). The CDR3 length is 15 residues. The V end was cut by 5 bases, the J end by 0 bases, with 10 bases between.

The V gene is TRBV21-1, the J gene TRBJ2-7; the DNA was not used to check the table's D call, TRBD2. TRBV21-1 is deemed a pseudogene. The CDR3 extends over 16 amino acids. DNA of the CDR3: TGTGCCAGCAGCAAAACGGGAGCTAGCGGCTCCTACGAGCAGTACTTC. Its translation is CASSKTGASGSYEQYF.